The 30 T cell receptor beta chains below come from one sample, sequenced in a study of CD8+CD57+ T cells in acquired aplastic anemia (dated by TCRdb to 2017 to 2018). Flow cytometry had shown CD8+CD57+ cell expansion in the patients selected for sequencing. TCRdb names Illumina HiSeq 2000 as the instrument used. Profiling of TCR beta VDJ combinations and CDR3 sequences used genomic DNA as the template. Using fastp at Q25 and MiXCR, TCRdb reprocessed the public reads and kept productive beta chains. For every CDR3 protein sequence, its rows merge into one entry that carries the most common genes and DNA. Present in this sample are 150,000 to 200,000 distinct CDR3 sequences, around 48% of which were seen just once. Over 0.95% of the sample is in the top ten clones. The sequenced material came from sorted CD4+, CD8+, or CD8+CD57+ T cells (not recorded which) from PBMCs. These receptors all come from a human donor with aplastic anemia.

This clonotype was picked up many times. The chain uses TRBV12-5 and TRBJ2-2; TRBD1 or TRBD2 may be the D gene (5 bases each). V lost 7 bases, J lost 4 bases, and 10 bases lay in between. The CDR3 is made up of 13 amino acids. CDR1 is LGHNT, CDR2 FRNRAP, per germline. CDR3 in amino acids: CASAVGGTGELFF. The CDR3 bases are TGTGCTAGTGCCGTTGGGGGCACCGGGGAGCTGTTTTTT.

The sample holds many counts of this clonotype. This chain uses TRBV7-8 with TRBJ2-2; D not certain. V lost 1 base and J 5 bases, leaving 14 bases between the germline ends. The germline V gene encodes CDR1 SGHVS and CDR2 FQNEAQ. The CDR3 length is 16 residues. The CDR3 nucleotides read TGTGCCAGCAGCTTAGAGGGTAACGTCAGGACCGGGGAGCTGTTTTTT. Translating it yields CASSLEGNVRTGELFF.

The V call is TRBV15, the J call TRBJ2-7; a weak D match, TRBD2 (6 bases). The CDR3 has 14 amino acids. V lost 3 bases, J lost 3 bases, and 12 bases lay in between. Germline CDR1 LNHNV, CDR2 YYDKDF (reference sequence). CDR3 residues: CATSRDMGGYEQYF. The CDR3 nucleotides are TGTGCCACCAGCAGGGACATGGGAGGCTACGAGCAGTACTTC.

V usage is TRBV6-1 and J usage is TRBJ1-2; 8 positions match TRBD1. V was pared by 5 bases and J by 10 bases, with 9 bases of the junction left unmatched. Germline V CDR1 and CDR2: MNHNS, SASEGT. CDR3 length equals 13 residues. CDR3 protein: CASSSGQGWDYTF. The CDR3 nucleotides are TGTGCCAGCAGTTCCGGACAGGGATGGGACTACACCTTC.

This clonotype has more than one count but fewer than ten. The V and J genes are TRBV10-3 and TRBJ2-7; TRBD2 might be the D (7 bases). The CDR3 consists of 13 residues. Trimming removed 4 bases from V and 5 bases from J, with 12 bases in between. The germline V gene has CDR1 ENHRY and CDR2 SYGVKD. The CDR3 here is CAISAGEGDEQYF. The DNA of the CDR3 is TGTGCCATCAGTGCAGGGGAGGGGGACGAGCAGTACTTC.

This clonotype was detected ten times or more. V is TRBV7-9 and J is TRBJ1-2; D gene unclear. The CDR3 runs 14 residues. Germline-derived CDR1 and CDR2 are SEHNR and FQNEAQ (reference sequence). Trimming cost V 3 bases and J 8 bases, with 16 bases left between them. Here the CDR3 reads CASSFVGDIQGYTF. CDR3 DNA sequence: TGTGCCAGCAGCTTTGTCGGGGATATACAGGGCTACACCTTC.

This clonotype came up many times. CDR3 in amino acids: CASEGGSNQPQHF. In DNA form, the CDR3 reads TGTGCCTCTGAAGGAGGGAGCAATCAGCCCCAGCATTTT. V is TRBV24-1 and J is TRBJ1-5, with no clear D. This CDR3 comprises 13 residues. Trimming left V 12 bases short and J 1 base short, with 12 bases between. The V gene's germline CDR1 is KGHDR and CDR2 SFDVKD.

This chain joins TRBV19 and TRBJ1-6; 7 bases match TRBD1. The CDR3 runs 14 residues. Germline V CDR1 and CDR2: LNHDA, SQIVND (reference sequence). J gave up 10 bases and V 3 bases, and 6 bases lay outside the gene matches. CDR3 DNA: TGTGCCAGTAGTATTAAGGGGGCTAGGTCACCCCTCCACTTT. Protein: CASSIKGARSPLHF.

The V call is TRBV5-1, the J call TRBJ2-7, with 8 bases that match TRBD1. Losses at the gene ends were 6 bases for V and 1 base for J; bases not matched to a gene: 6. The CDR3 is 14 amino acids. Germline V gives CDR1 SGHRS, CDR2 YFSETQ. This CDR3 reads CASMMGQESYEQYF. CDR3 nucleotides: TGCGCCAGCATGATGGGACAGGAGTCCTACGAGCAGTACTTC.

The CDR3 here is CASSASQDRVYGYTF. The CDR3 nucleotides are TGTGCCAGCAGCGCCTCCCAGGACAGGGTCTATGGCTACACCTTC. This chain connects TRBV9 to TRBJ1-2; 8 nucleotides align to TRBD1. V lost 3 bases, J lost 4 bases, and 8 bases stayed unmatched. Germline V gene lookup returns CDR1 SGDLS and CDR2 YYNGEE. The CDR3 consists of 15 residues.

In this sample, this clonotype turned up many times. The chain employs TRBV24-1 and TRBJ2-3; no definite D call. The CDR3 spans 14 residues. Germline CDR1 reads KGHDR; CDR2 reads SFDVKD. V was cut by 5 bases and J by 3 bases, with 11 bases left in between. CDR3 DNA sequence: TGTGCCACCAGTGGTAGGGATCCTACAGATACGCAGTATTTT. Its protein product is CATSGRDPTDTQYF.

The DNA for the CDR3 is TGTGCCAGCAGTGAATCAGGCGGAGACGGGTCACCCCTCCACTTT. Residues: CASSESGGDGSPLHF. V gene TRBV6-1 combines with J gene TRBJ1-6; no clear D. The CDR3 sequence is 15 residues long. The V end lost 2 bases, the J end lost 10 bases, and 15 bases lay between the germline ends. Looked up from germline, CDR1 is MNHNS and CDR2 is SASEGT.

This clonotype was seen a single time. This may arise from a read error, as a much more abundant clone is one base away. V and J are TRBV19 and TRBJ2-1; D may be TRBD1 or TRBD2 (7 bases each). Germline CDR1 reads LNHDA; CDR2 reads SQIVND (reference sequence). The CDR3 extends over 15 amino acids. DNA for the CDR3: TGTGCCAGCAGTAGGGGAGGGGGCGAGTACAATGAGCAGTTCTTC. As protein: CASSRGGGEYNEQFF. Complete variable domain (other parts from reference TRBV19 and TRBJ2-1): DGGITQSPKYLFRKEGQNVTLSCEQNLNHDAMYWYRQDPGQGLRLIYYSQIVNDFQKGDIAEGYSVSREKKESFPLTVTSAQKNPTAFYLCASSRGGGEYNEQFFGPGTRLTVL.

The chain is built from TRBV5-4 and TRBJ2-1, with 11 bases fitting TRBD2. The CDR3 length is 15 residues. Per the germline V gene, CDR1 is SGHNT and CDR2 is YYREEE (reference sequence). V lost 8 bases, J lost 9 bases, and 13 bases stayed unmatched. CDR3 DNA sequence: TGTGCCAGTACCCCTGGGGTACTAGCGGGGGCTGAGCAGTTCTTC. Translation gives CASTPGVLAGAEQFF.

This clonotype was picked up many times. CDR3: CASSQDAGKGTEAFF. DNA of the CDR3: TGTGCCAGCAGCCAAGATGCCGGCAAGGGCACTGAAGCTTTCTTT. The chain joins TRBV4-2 to TRBJ1-1; no reliable D call. The CDR3 runs 15 residues. Germline values: CDR1 LGHNA, CDR2 YNFKEQ. The V gene lost 0 bases and the J gene lost 4 bases, with 12 bases spanning the gap.

The sample holds many counts of this clonotype. The chain has TRBV19 and TRBJ1-1, with a tentative D call TRBD1 (6 bases). Trimming left V 6 bases short and J 4 bases short, with 18 bases between. Germline loops: CDR1 LNHDA, CDR2 SQIVND (reference sequence). The CDR3 is 15 amino acids. The CDR3 DNA reads as TGTGCCAGTAGGGGACACTGGATTGGGGGCACTGAAGCTTTCTTT. Translation gives CASRGHWIGGTEAFF. The entire variable domain, with the rest obtained from reference TRBV19 and TRBJ1-1, is as follows: DGGITQSPKYLFRKEGQNVTLSCEQNLNHDAMYWYRQDPGQGLRLIYYSQIVNDFQKGDIAEGYSVSREKKESFPLTVTSAQKNPTAFYLCASRGHWIGGTEAFFGQGTRLTVV.

This clonotype occurred once. The chain combines TRBV20-1 with TRBJ2-5; 10 bases match TRBD1. Germline V gene lookup returns CDR1 DFQATT and CDR2 SNEGSKA (reference sequence). The ends lost 6 bases at V and 1 base at J; junction bases unmatched: 8. The CDR3 totals 15 residues. The CDR3 protein is CSAGLGQGIQETQYF. Written as DNA, the CDR3 is TGCAGTGCAGGGCTGGGACAGGGGATCCAAGAGACCCAGTACTTC.

The chain links TRBV5-5 to TRBJ2-7; 8 nucleotides match TRBD1. V was clipped by 2 bases and J by 4 bases; unmatched bases: 5. The CDR3 spans 14 residues. Germline V gives CDR1 SGHKS, CDR2 YYEKEE (reference sequence). CDR3 protein: CASSFGQGRYEQYF. For the CDR3, the DNA is TGTGCCAGCAGCTTCGGACAGGGACGGTACGAGCAGTACTTC.

Details on this clonotype: This CDR3 fails to terminate in the conserved phenylalanine or tryptophan, so it likely reflects a read error. The chain has TRBV7-6 and TRBJ2-1; unclear D gene. The V end was cut by 3 bases, the J end by 7 bases, with 13 bases between. The CDR3 has 14 residues. CDR1 and CDR2 (germline): SGHVS, FNYEAQ. The CDR3 coding sequence is TGTGCCAGCAGCTTGTTAGGTGTACGGAATGAGCAGTTCGTC. Encoded protein: CASSLLGVRNEQFV.

This clonotype is a singleton in its sample. The CDR3 nucleotides read TGTGCCAGCAGTCTGCAGGGGGTCTACGAGCAGTACTTC. Residues: CASSLQGVYEQYF. J is TRBJ2-7 and V is TRBV6-2 or TRBV6-3, with 7 bases matching TRBD1. The CDR3 extends over 13 amino acids. V lost 5 bases and J lost 3; bases outside the gene matches: 4. Germline CDR1 is MNHEY and CDR2 is SVGEGT.

This clonotype was seen repeatedly, ten times or more. V and J are TRBV4-1 and TRBJ1-2, with D possibly TRBD1 on 5 matching bases. The germline V and J ends were trimmed by 4 bases and 8 bases, with 23 bases remaining between them. CDR1 and CDR2 from the germline V gene are MGHRA and YSYEKL. The CDR3 runs 16 residues. The CDR3 reads CASSREGGTGVGGYTF. The CDR3, as DNA: TGCGCCAGCAGCCGAGAAGGAGGGACGGGGGTCGGCGGCTACACCTTC.

Only a few counts were recorded for this clonotype. A single base separates this from a much larger clone, so it may be a read error. V gene TRBV4-2 combines with J gene TRBJ1-4; weak D call: TRBD1 (5 bases). The CDR3 length is 14 residues. Germline CDR1 LGHNA, CDR2 YNFKEQ. The CDR3 DNA reads TGTGCCAGCAGCCGTTCGACAGCCACAGAAAAACTGTCTTTT. Translation gives CASSRSTATEKLSF.

With regard to this clonotype: An end of the junction differs from the germline gene, which may be a read error. The V gene is TRBV7-7, the J gene TRBJ1-6, with 10 bases aligning to TRBD1. This CDR3 has 16 residues. The germline gives CDR1 SSHAT, CDR2 FNYEAQ (reference sequence). In DNA, the CDR3 is TGTGCTAGCAGCTTAGGGACAGGGGCCGGTAATTCACCCCTCCACTTT. It is translated as CASSLGTGAGNSPLHF.

With regard to this clonotype: The germline gene is not matched at one end of the junction; a read error may be the cause. The rearrangement joins TRBV6-4 to TRBJ1-4, with D maybe TRBD1 (5 bases). The CDR3 is 17 residues long. The germline CDR1 and CDR2 sequences are MRHNA and SNTAGT. The CDR3 region is CACSDSAGPATNEKLFF. The CDR3 DNA reads as TGTGCCTGCAGTGATTCGGCAGGGCCTGCAACTAATGAAAAACTGTTTTTT.

Concerning this clonotype: The germline gene is not matched at one end of the junction; a read error may be the cause. The chain joins TRBV19 to TRBJ1-2; TRBD1 might be the D (6 bases). Germline CDR1 and CDR2: LNHDA and SQIVND (reference sequence). The CDR3 covers 13 residues. The CDR3 is CASSVQGNHGYTF. DNA of the CDR3: TGTGCCAGTAGCGTACAGGGTAACCATGGCTACACCTTC. Combining the CDR3 with reference TRBV19 and TRBJ1-2 gives the whole variable domain DGGITQSPKYLFRKEGQNVTLSCEQNLNHDAMYWYRQDPGQGLRLIYYSQIVNDFQKGDIAEGYSVSREKKESFPLTVTSAQKNPTAFYLCASSVQGNHGYTFGSGTRLTVV.

This clonotype was recorded many times. The genes are TRBV5-1 and TRBJ2-1; D is uncertain. The length of the CDR3 is 13 residues. The germline V and J ends were trimmed by 4 bases and 6 bases, with 11 bases remaining between them. Germline CDR1 reads SGHRS; CDR2 reads YFSETQ. CDR3 sequence: CASSPFTVNEQFF. The DNA for the CDR3 is TGCGCCAGCAGCCCCTTCACCGTCAATGAGCAGTTCTTC.

This clonotype has a count of ten or more. The rearrangement links TRBV15 to TRBJ1-2; no reliable D call. This CDR3 is built from 15 residues. Germline V lookup: CDR1 LNHNV, CDR2 YYDKDF (reference sequence). Trimming removed 4 bases at V and 0 bases at J, with 12 bases between. The chain's CDR3 is CATSTRGAPNYGYTF. For the CDR3, the DNA is TGTGCCACCAGCACCCGGGGAGCACCTAACTATGGCTACACCTTC. The complete variable domain, with remaining parts taken from reference TRBV15 and TRBJ1-2, reads DAMVIQNPRYQVTQFGKPVTLSCSQTLNHNVMYWYQQKSSQAPKLLFHYYDKDFNNEADTPDNFQSRRPNTSFCFLDIRSPGLGDTAMYLCATSTRGAPNYGYTFGSGTRLTVV.

The chain links TRBV10-3 to TRBJ1-3; D unresolved. Germline CDR1 is ENHRY and CDR2 is SYGVKD. The CDR3 loop spans 15 amino acids. V was shortened by 6 bases and J by 0 bases, with 12 bases between the two germline ends. CDR3 sequence (DNA): TGTGCCATCAGCAATAAGGACCTCTCTGGAAACACCATATATTTT. This gives the protein CAISNKDLSGNTIYF.

This chain connects TRBV20-1 to TRBJ1-1; D remains unclear. The V end was cut by 3 bases, the J end by 1 base, with 9 bases between. The V gene's germline CDR1 is DFQATT and CDR2 SNEGSKA (reference sequence). The CDR3 has 13 residues. CDR3 in DNA: TGCAGTGCTAGCCGTCGACAGAACACTGAAGCTTTCTTT. Translating gives CSASRRQNTEAFF.

There are a few counts of this clonotype. The chain couples TRBV11-1 to TRBJ2-7; D not certain. The CDR3 has 17 amino acids. Per the germline V gene, CDR1 is SGHAT and CDR2 is FQDESV (reference sequence). Trimming took 0 bases from V and 0 from J, leaving 15 bases between them. CDR3 in amino acids: CASSLARLKASSYEQYF. The CDR3 bases are TGTGCCAGCAGCTTAGCGCGTTTGAAGGCCAGCTCCTACGAGCAGTACTTC.